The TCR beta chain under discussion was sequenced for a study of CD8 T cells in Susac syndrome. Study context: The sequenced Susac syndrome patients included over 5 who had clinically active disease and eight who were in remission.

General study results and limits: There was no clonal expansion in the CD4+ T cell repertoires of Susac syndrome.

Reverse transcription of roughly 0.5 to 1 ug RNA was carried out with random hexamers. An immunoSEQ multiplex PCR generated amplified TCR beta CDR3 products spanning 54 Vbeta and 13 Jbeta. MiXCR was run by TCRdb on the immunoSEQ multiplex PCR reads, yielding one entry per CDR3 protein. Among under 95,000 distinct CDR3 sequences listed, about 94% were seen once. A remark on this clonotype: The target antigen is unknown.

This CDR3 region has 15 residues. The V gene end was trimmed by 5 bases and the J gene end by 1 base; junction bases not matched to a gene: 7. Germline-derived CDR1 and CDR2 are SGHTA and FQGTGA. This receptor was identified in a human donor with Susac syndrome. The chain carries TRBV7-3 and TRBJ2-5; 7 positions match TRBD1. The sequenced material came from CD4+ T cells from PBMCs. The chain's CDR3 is CASSLGTVPQETQYF. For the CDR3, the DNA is TGTGCCAGCAGCCTGGGGACAGTTCCCCAAGAGACCCAGTACTTC.